This T cell receptor beta chain comes out of a study of blood T cell repertoires in COVID-19 (dated by TCRdb to about 2020). With regard to the full study: Collaborator samples came from the United States, Italy and Spain and covered acute and convalescent phases of COVID-19. The prospective study material was composed of cDNA or gDNA derived from T cells, B-cell-depleted T cells, or PBMCs. Subjects who had been exposed to COVID-19, were actively infected with it, or had recovered from it provided the deeply sampled blood TCRbeta repertoires that made up the dataset. A freely available public database, intended as a resource for researchers studying the immune response to SARS-CoV-2, is where the repertoires were released. Samples came from the ongoing ImmuneRACE study (first 160 participants) plus 1,254 subjects from 6 global collaborators. The sample metadata nearly always contained a de-identified subject ID, COVID-19 status, age in years and sex. HLA class I and class II types, where available, came from metadata supplied by the sample provider rather than from assay-based typing. Study-wide conclusions, independent of this receptor: Clinical and demographic metadata were provided uncurated, with the amount varying by source and participant.

TCRbeta CDR3 regions were amplified from genomic DNA by means of the immunoSEQ Assay, a bias-controlled multiplex PCR. Per the original workflow: Within the assay, amplification of reference gene primers was used to estimate how many nucleated cells each sample contained. Sequence reads were collapsed and filtered to measure the absolute abundance of every unique TCRbeta CDR3 rearrangement. For each sample, productive Simpson clonality was calculated as the square root of Simpson's diversity index over productive rearrangements. In TCRdb, the immuneACCESS table is reduced to in-frame sequences with V and J assigned. These tables do not hold every clone; where another copy was compared, an unresolved V gene accounts for under half, and the others remain unexplained. V and J calls and clone size follow that table, whereas D and trimming were derived from the DNA. Here the sample has approximately 490,000 clones; 80% to 90% occur a single time. The ten biggest clones cover approximately 8% of the sample.

The CDR3 measures 13 amino acids from cysteine to phenylalanine. Only the CDR3 portion is preserved as DNA: 39 bases, with reading frame beginning at the first base. V and J are trimmed by 7 bases and 0 bases, and the gene matches miss 2 bases of the junction. CDR1 and CDR2 are read off the germline V gene (reference sequence) as LNHDA and SQIVND. Turning to this clone: The antigen it recognizes is unknown. No base-level quality is on record; no much larger clone is a single base apart.

Participants in the prospective study were enrolled through a virtual design, were aged 18 to 89 years, and lived in approximately 25 United States geographic areas. In the prospective study, participants were assigned to cohorts based on the clinical history participants reported in a screening survey and a study questionnaire. Recovered participants in ImmuneRACE Cohort 3 were defined by two consecutive negative NP/OP PCR tests, clearance by a healthcare professional, or resolution of symptoms. Each participant in the prospective study had whole blood, serum and a nasopharyngeal or oropharyngeal swab collected by mobile phlebotomists. Over a roughly two-month period, participants in the prospective study had the option of providing additional blood draws and questionnaires. Before DNA extraction, blood samples from the prospective study were shipped at room temperature or frozen.

The sequenced sample consisted of PBMCs or T cells enriched from blood (not recorded which). The receptor comes from a woman aged 55-70 years who had recovered from COVID-19. The chain couples TRBV19 to TRBJ2-7; 8 middle bases align to TRBD2. In nucleotides, the sequence is TGTGCCAGTAACCGGGGGGGCTCCTACGAGCAGTACTTC. This translates into CASNRGGSYEQYF. When the CDR3 is completed using the reference TRBV19 and TRBJ2-7 genes on either side, the full variable domain is DGGITQSPKYLFRKEGQNVTLSCEQNLNHDAMYWYRQDPGQGLRLIYYSQIVNDFQKGDIAEGYSVSREKKESFPLTVTSAQKNPTAFYLCASNRGGSYEQYFGPGTRLTVT.